This TCR beta chain was recovered during a study of human T cells and chemical hapten exposure. TCRdb fed the RACE reads into MiXCR, producing one record per CDR3 protein. The table lists roughly 150,000 distinct CDR3 sequences, approximately 10% of them singletons. The V gene's germline CDR1 is MNHNS and CDR2 SASEGT. The V end lost 8 bases, the J end lost 0 bases, and 11 bases lay between the germline ends. The CDR3 is made up of 14 amino acids. General study results and limits: With alopecia, donors may have immune responses unlike healthy people's.

Noted time point: patch test 2, 6 weeks after DPC sensitization. Treatment here: therapeutic diphenylcyclopropenone sensitization with weekly scalp DPC. Many counts were recorded for this clonotype. No antigen is known for it. This chain joins TRBV6-1 and TRBJ1-3; D unclear. The receptor's source is a woman aged 50 to 60 with alopecia areata. Some clones in this sample may be carry-over from other donors' samples. The material was whole blood, obtained in connection with sensitization to the hapten diphenylcyclopropenone (DPC). CDR3 sequence reads: CASLAAYSGNTIYF. Written as DNA, the CDR3 is TGTGCCAGCCTTGCGGCTTACTCTGGAAACACCATATATTTT.